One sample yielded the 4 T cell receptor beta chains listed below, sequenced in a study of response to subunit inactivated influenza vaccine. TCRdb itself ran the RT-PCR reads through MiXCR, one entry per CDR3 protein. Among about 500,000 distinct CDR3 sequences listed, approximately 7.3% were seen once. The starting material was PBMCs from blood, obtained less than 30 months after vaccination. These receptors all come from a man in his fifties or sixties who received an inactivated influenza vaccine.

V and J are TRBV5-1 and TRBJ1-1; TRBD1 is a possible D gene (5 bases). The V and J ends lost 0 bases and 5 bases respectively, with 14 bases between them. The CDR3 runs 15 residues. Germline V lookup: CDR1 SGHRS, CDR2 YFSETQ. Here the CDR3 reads CASSLVAGRATEAFF. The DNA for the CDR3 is TGCGCCAGCAGCTTGGTCGCAGGGAGGGCAACTGAAGCTTTCTTT.

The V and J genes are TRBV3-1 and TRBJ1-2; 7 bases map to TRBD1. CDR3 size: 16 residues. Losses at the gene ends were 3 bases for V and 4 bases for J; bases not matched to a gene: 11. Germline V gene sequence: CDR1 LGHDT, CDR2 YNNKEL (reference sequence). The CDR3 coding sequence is TGTGCCAGCAGCCACTTAAAAACCGGGACAGTCTATGGCTACACCTTC. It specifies CASSHLKTGTVYGYTF.

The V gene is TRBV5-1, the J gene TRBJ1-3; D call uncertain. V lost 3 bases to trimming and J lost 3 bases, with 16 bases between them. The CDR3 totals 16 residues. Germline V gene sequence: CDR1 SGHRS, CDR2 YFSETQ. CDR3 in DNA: TGCGCCAGCAGCTCACGAGTTATAGGCGGTGGAAACACCATATATTTT. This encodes CASSSRVIGGGNTIYF.

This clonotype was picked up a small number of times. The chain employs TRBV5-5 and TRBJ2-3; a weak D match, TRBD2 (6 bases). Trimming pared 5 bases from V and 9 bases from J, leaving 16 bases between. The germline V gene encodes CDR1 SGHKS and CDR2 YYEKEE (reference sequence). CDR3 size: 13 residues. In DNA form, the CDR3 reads TGTGCCAGCAGTTACCGGAACAGCGGGACGCAGTATTTT. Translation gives CASSYRNSGTQYF.